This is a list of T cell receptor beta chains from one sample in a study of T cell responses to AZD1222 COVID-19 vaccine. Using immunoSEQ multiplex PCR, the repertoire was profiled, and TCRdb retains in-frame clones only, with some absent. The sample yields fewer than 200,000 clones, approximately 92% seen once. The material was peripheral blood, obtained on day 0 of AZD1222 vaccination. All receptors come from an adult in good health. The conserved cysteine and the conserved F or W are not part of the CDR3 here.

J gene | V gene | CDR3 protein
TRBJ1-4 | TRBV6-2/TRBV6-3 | ASSYRTGRGTNEKLF
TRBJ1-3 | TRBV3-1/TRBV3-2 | ASSQGRQKKNGNTIY
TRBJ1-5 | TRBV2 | ASRHQDNSNQPQH
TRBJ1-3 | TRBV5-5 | ASSLVSSGNTIY
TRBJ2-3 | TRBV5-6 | ASSLTALRTDTQY
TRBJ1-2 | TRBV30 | AWSVGQGPNYGYT
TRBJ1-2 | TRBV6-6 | ASSRRRGRRQTADGYT
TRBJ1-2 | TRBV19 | ASSTSGTGNYGYT
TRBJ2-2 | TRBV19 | AGTGATGELF
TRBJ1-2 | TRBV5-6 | ASSLRGFGYGYT
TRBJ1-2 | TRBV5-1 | ASSPRTGYGGKGGYT
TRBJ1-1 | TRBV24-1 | ATSEGGRNTEAF
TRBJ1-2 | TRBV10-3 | AIRSDSGGNGYT
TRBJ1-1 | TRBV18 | ASSPDSSEAF
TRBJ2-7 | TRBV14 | ASSNRDSGSYEQY
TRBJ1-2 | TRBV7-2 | ASRGAANYGYT